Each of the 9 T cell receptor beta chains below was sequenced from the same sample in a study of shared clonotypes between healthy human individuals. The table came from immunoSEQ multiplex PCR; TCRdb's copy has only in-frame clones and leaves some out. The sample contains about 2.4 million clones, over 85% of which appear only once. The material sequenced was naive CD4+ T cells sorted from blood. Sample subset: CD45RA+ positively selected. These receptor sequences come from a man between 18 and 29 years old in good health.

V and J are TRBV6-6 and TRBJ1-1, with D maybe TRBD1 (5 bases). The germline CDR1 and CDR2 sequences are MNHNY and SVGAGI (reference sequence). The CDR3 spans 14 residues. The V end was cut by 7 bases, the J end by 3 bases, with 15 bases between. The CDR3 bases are TGTGCCAGCATCCGGGGGGGATCGGACACTGAAGCTTTCTTT. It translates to CASIRGGSDTEAFF.

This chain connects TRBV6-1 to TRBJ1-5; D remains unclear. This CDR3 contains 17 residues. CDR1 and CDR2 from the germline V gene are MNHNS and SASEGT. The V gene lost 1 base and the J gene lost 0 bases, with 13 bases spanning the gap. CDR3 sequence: CASSEGRAPNSNQPQHF. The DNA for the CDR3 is TGTGCCAGCAGTGAAGGGAGGGCCCCTAATAGCAATCAGCCCCAGCATTTT.

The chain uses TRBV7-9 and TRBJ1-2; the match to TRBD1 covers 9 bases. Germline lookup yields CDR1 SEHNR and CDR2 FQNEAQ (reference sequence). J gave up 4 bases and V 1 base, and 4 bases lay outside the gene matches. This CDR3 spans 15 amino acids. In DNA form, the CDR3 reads TGTGCCAGCAGCTTAGAACAGGGGGCTACCTATGGCTACACCTTC. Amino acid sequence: CASSLEQGATYGYTF.

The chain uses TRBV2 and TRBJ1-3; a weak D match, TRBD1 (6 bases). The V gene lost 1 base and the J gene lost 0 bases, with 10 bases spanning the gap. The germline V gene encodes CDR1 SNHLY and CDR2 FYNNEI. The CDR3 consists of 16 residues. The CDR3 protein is CASSEEGGSSGNTIYF. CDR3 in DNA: TGTGCCAGCAGTGAAGAAGGGGGGTCCTCTGGAAACACCATATATTTT.

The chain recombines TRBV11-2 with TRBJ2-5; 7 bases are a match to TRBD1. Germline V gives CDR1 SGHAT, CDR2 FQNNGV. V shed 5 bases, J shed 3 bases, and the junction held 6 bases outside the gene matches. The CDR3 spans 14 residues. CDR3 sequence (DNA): TGTGCCAGCAGCGCCCGGGACAGTAAAGAGACCCAGTACTTC. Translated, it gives CASSARDSKETQYF.

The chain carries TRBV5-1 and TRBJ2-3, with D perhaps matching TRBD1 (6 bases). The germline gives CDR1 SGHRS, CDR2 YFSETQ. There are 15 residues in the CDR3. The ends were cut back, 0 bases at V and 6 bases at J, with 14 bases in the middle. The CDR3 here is CASSLDGVGADTQYF. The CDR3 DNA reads TGCGCCAGCAGCTTGGATGGTGTGGGGGCGGATACGCAGTATTTT.

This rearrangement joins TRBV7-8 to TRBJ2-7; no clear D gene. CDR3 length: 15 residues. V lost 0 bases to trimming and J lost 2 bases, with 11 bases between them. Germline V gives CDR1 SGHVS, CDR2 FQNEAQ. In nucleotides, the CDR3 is TGTGCCAGCAGCTTAGCGGCAGTGTACCCCTACGAGCAGTACTTC. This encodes CASSLAAVYPYEQYF.

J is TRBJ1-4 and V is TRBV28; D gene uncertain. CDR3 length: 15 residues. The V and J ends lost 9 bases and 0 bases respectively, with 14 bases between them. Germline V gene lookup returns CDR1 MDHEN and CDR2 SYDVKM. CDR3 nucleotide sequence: TGTGCCAGTTACCGGGCAGCTGCAACTAATGAAAAACTGTTTTTT. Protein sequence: CASYRAAATNEKLFF.

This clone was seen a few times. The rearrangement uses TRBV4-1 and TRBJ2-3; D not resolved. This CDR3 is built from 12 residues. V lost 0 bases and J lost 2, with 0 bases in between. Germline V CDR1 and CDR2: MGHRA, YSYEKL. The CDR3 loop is CASSQDTDTQYF. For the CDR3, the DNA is TGCGCCAGCAGCCAAGACACAGATACGCAGTATTTT.